The 25 T cell receptor beta chains below come from one sample, sequenced in a study of OX40 agonist ivuxolimab in advanced cancers. The method was immunoSEQ multiplex PCR; TCRdb's version includes in-frame clones alone and lacks a portion of them. The sample lists 86,000 or so clones, about 90% occurring once. The source material was CD4+ or CD8+ T cells sorted from blood, sampled in a trial of the OX40 agonist ivuxolimab. The receptors shown here come from an adult with an advanced solid tumor such as melanoma, head and neck, liver or kidney cancer.

The V gene is TRBV5-1, the J gene TRBJ1-2; TRBD1 matches at 7 bases. The J segment lost 4 bases and the V segment lost 2 bases, leaving 5 bases of the junction unmatched. In germline, CDR1 is SGHRS, CDR2 YFSETQ. The CDR3 sequence is 14 residues long. The CDR3 region is CASSFKQGLYGYTF. The CDR3 DNA reads as TGCGCCAGCAGCTTTAAACAGGGGCTCTATGGCTACACCTTC. Filled out from reference TRBV5-1 and TRBJ1-2, the complete variable domain reads KAGVTQTPRYLIKTRGQQVTLSCSPISGHRSVSWYQQTPGQGLQFLFEYFSETQRNKGNFPGRFSGRQFSNSRSEMNVSTLELGDSALYLCASSFKQGLYGYTFGSGTRLTVV.

V usage is TRBV28 and J usage is TRBJ2-7; D may correspond to TRBD1 or TRBD2 (6 bases each). Trimming left V 4 bases short and J 3 bases short, with 16 bases between. Looked up from germline, CDR1 is MDHEN and CDR2 is SYDVKM. The CDR3 extends over 15 amino acids. Here the CDR3 DNA reads TGTGCCAGCAGTTCCTGGACAGACGGGAGCTACGAGCAGTACTTC. Encoded protein: CASSSWTDGSYEQYF.

This rearrangement joins TRBV7-2 to TRBJ1-2; 9 bases fit TRBD1. CDR3 length equals 16 residues. The V gene's germline CDR1 is SGHTA and CDR2 FQGNSA. The V gene end was trimmed by 4 bases and the J gene end by 7 bases; junction bases not matched to a gene: 13. This chain's CDR3 is CASSCRRDRVVTGYTF. CDR3 coding DNA: TGTGCCAGCAGCTGCAGGAGGGACAGGGTCGTGACTGGCTACACCTTC.

This chain connects TRBV15 to TRBJ1-2; 10 nucleotides match TRBD1. The CDR3 has 15 amino acids. J gave up 5 bases and V 7 bases, and 10 bases lay outside the gene matches. Germline V lookup: CDR1 LNHNV, CDR2 YYDKDF (reference sequence). This chain's CDR3 is CATTSRQGASYGYTF. The CDR3 DNA sequence: TGTGCCACCACCTCCCGACAGGGGGCCAGTTATGGCTACACCTTC.

This chain joins TRBV11-3 and TRBJ2-7; 7 nucleotides align to TRBD2. Trimming cost V 5 bases and J 7 bases; bases outside gene matches: 5. Germline V gives CDR1 SGHNT, CDR2 YENEEA. The CDR3 is 12 amino acids. The CDR3 here is CASSPPGGEQYF. The DNA of the CDR3 is TGTGCCAGCAGCCCCCCCGGGGGGGAGCAGTACTTC.

The chain uses TRBV6-5 and TRBJ2-2; D possibly corresponds to TRBD1 (6 bases). Trimming pared 4 bases from V and 6 bases from J, leaving 15 bases between. Germline V gives CDR1 MNHEY, CDR2 SVGAGI. There are 15 residues in the CDR3. CDR3 sequence (DNA): TGTGCCAGCAGTTTTGACAGGCGAGTTTCCGGGGAGCTGTTTTTT. Translated: CASSFDRRVSGELFF.

The chain employs TRBV19 and TRBJ2-1; tentative D call: TRBD2 (6 bases). The V end lost 5 bases, the J end lost 0 bases, and 11 bases lay between the germline ends. CDR3 length: 15 amino acids. Germline V gene lookup returns CDR1 LNHDA and CDR2 SQIVND (reference sequence). The CDR3 sequence: CASSRGTLSYNEQFF. CDR3 sequence (DNA): TGTGCCAGTAGTCGGGGGACCCTCTCCTACAATGAGCAGTTCTTC.

The chain joins TRBV7-9 to TRBJ2-3; a weak D match, TRBD1 (6 bases). The germline V and J ends were trimmed by 4 bases and 1 base, with 12 bases remaining between them. Germline CDR1 is SEHNR and CDR2 is FQNEAQ (reference sequence). The CDR3 spans 15 residues. The CDR3 bases are TGTGCCAGCAGCTCCCGCGCAGGGGGCACAGATACGCAGTATTTT. Its protein product is CASSSRAGGTDTQYF.

The chain recombines TRBV6-1 with TRBJ1-3; unclear D gene. The germline gives CDR1 MNHNS, CDR2 SASEGT. Trimming took off 2 bases at V and 4 bases at J, with 12 bases between the two ends. CDR3 length: 15 residues. This CDR3 reads CASSETQPGGNTIYF. The CDR3 DNA is TGTGCCAGCAGTGAAACCCAGCCTGGAGGAAACACCATATATTTT.

J is TRBJ1-1 and V is TRBV6-5; no clear D. This CDR3 has 13 residues. V was cut by 7 bases and J by 4 bases, with 13 bases left in between. Germline assignment: CDR1 MNHEY and CDR2 SVGAGI. This chain's CDR3 is CASTLTGGTEAFF. Here the CDR3 DNA reads TGTGCCAGCACCCTGACTGGAGGCACTGAAGCTTTCTTT.

Here the CDR3 DNA reads TGTGCCAGCAGTCCCCGGGGCATTGAAGCTTTCTTT. It translates to CASSPRGIEAFF. The V call is TRBV28, the J call TRBJ1-1, with D tentatively TRBD1 (5 bases). V dropped 5 bases and J dropped 7 bases, with 11 bases sitting between them. CDR1 is MDHEN, CDR2 SYDVKM, per germline. The CDR3 is made up of 12 amino acids.

The count of this clone is one. The chain combines TRBV20-1 with TRBJ2-1, with D hard to call. CDR3 length: 10 amino acids. Deletions cut 6 bases from V and 10 bases from J, with 10 bases between. Germline V gene lookup returns CDR1 DFQATT and CDR2 SNEGSKA (reference sequence). The CDR3 here is CSAAIQEQFF. For the CDR3, the DNA is TGCAGTGCCGCGATACAGGAGCAGTTCTTC.

The chain combines TRBV6-5 with TRBJ1-1; no reliable D call. The germline V gene has CDR1 MNHEY and CDR2 SVGAGI. The V end lost 6 bases, the J end lost 5 bases, and 16 bases lay between the germline ends. The CDR3 is made up of 14 amino acids. CDR3 sequence reads: CASSPQLLRTEAFF. Written as DNA, the CDR3 is TGTGCCAGCAGCCCACAGCTACTCCGTACTGAAGCTTTCTTT.

The V gene is TRBV7-2, the J gene TRBJ2-1; 9 bases fit TRBD2. Per the germline V gene, CDR1 is SGHTA and CDR2 is FQGNSA. CDR3 length: 15 amino acids. With V trimmed by 2 bases and J by 4 bases, 3 bases remained unmatched. Here the CDR3 reads CASSLSSGVYNEQFF. CDR3 sequence (DNA): TGTGCCAGCAGCTTATCTAGCGGGGTATACAATGAGCAGTTCTTC.

The sample holds a few counts of this clone. V gene TRBV7-9 combines with J gene TRBJ1-2; no firm D call. The CDR3 runs 15 residues. CDR1 is SEHNR and CDR2 is FQNEAQ in the germline V gene (reference sequence). V lost 0 bases and J lost 8, with 16 bases in between. The CDR3, as DNA: TGTGCCAGCAGCTTAGCCTCGGCCAGAGGTGAGGGCTACACCTTC. It yields the protein CASSLASARGEGYTF.

CDR3 sequence (DNA): TGTGCCAGCAGTTTGAAACAAATTGGGGATACGCAGTATTTT. It encodes CASSLKQIGDTQYF. The J gene is TRBJ2-3, the V gene TRBV27; D not resolved. The CDR3 has 14 residues. In germline, CDR1 is MNHEY, CDR2 SMNVEV (reference sequence). Trimming stripped 3 bases from V and 6 bases from J, with 13 bases between.

This chain joins TRBV5-1 and TRBJ2-3; a weak D match, TRBD1 (5 bases). Germline V CDR1 and CDR2: SGHRS, YFSETQ. Trimming took 2 bases from V and 4 from J, leaving 11 bases between them. The CDR3 is 14 amino acids. The CDR3 DNA is TGCGCCAGCAGCTTACAGGCCCCCGCAGATACGCAGTATTTT. Its protein product is CASSLQAPADTQYF.

V is TRBV6-6 and J is TRBJ2-1, with D possibly matching TRBD1 (5 bases). Germline assignment: CDR1 MNHNY and CDR2 SVGAGI (reference sequence). The CDR3 has 12 residues. Trimming took off 5 bases at V and 7 bases at J, with 9 bases between the two ends. CDR3 region: CASSTQGNEQFF. DNA for the CDR3: TGTGCCAGCAGTACGCAGGGTAATGAGCAGTTCTTC.

CDR3 protein: CASSLVGVMNTEAFF. The CDR3, as DNA: TGTGCCAGCAGCTTGGTTGGGGTAATGAACACTGAAGCTTTCTTT. The V and J genes are TRBV7-9 and TRBJ1-1; D remains ambiguous. Germline V gene lookup returns CDR1 SEHNR and CDR2 FQNEAQ (reference sequence). V lost 3 bases and J lost 0, with 11 bases in between. The length of the CDR3 is 15 residues.

The chain carries TRBV9 and TRBJ1-6; 8 bases fit TRBD1. After removal of 4 bases from V and 6 bases from J, the junction contained 6 bases not matched to a gene. The CDR3 has 15 amino acids. Germline V gives CDR1 SGDLS, CDR2 YYNGEE. The chain's CDR3 is CASSPSGQVNSPLHF. CDR3 DNA: TGTGCCAGCAGCCCCTCGGGACAGGTTAATTCACCCCTCCACTTT.

This rearrangement joins TRBV6-5 to TRBJ2-2; 7 nucleotides align to TRBD1. The CDR3 covers 14 residues. V trimming: 7 bases; J trimming: 8 bases; junction bases outside the gene matches: 10. Germline CDR1 MNHEY, CDR2 SVGAGI. CDR3 loop: CASKQGVLPGELFF. In DNA, the CDR3 is TGTGCCAGCAAGCAGGGGGTACTTCCGGGGGAGCTGTTTTTT.

This rearrangement joins TRBV4-1 to TRBJ1-5; D gene uncertain. Trimming left V 0 bases short and J 11 bases short, with 17 bases between. Germline values: CDR1 MGHRA, CDR2 YSYEKL. The CDR3 spans 15 residues. The CDR3 protein is CASSQDGVTLDSQHF. For the CDR3, the DNA is TGCGCCAGCAGCCAAGATGGGGTGACCTTGGATTCCCAGCATTTT.

The rearrangement joins TRBV5-6 to TRBJ1-2, with 8 bases lining up with TRBD1. Germline lookup yields CDR1 SGHDT and CDR2 YYEEEE. The V gene end was trimmed by 4 bases and the J gene end by 4 bases; junction bases not matched to a gene: 15. The length of the CDR3 is 17 residues. The CDR3 loop reads CASSPGIAGGKIYGYTF. DNA for the CDR3: TGTGCCAGCAGCCCGGGCATCGCAGGGGGCAAAATCTATGGCTACACCTTC.

The V gene is TRBV30, the J gene TRBJ1-1; 9 positions agree with TRBD1. Trimming removed 3 bases from V and 3 bases from J; junction bases left unmatched: 2. This CDR3 is 13 amino acids long. Germline-derived CDR1 and CDR2 are GTSNPN and SVGIG (reference sequence). CDR3 in DNA: TGTGCCTGGAGCAGGGACAGGGACACTGAAGCTTTCTTT. It codes for CAWSRDRDTEAFF.

V gene TRBV2 combines with J gene TRBJ2-2; D gene uncertain. CDR1 SNHLY and CDR2 FYNNEI come from the germline V gene. The CDR3 is 15 residues long. V shed 4 bases and J shed 0 bases, with 9 bases lying between them. CDR3 in amino acids: CASSGPRANTGELFF. The CDR3 bases are TGTGCCAGCAGTGGACCCCGAGCGAACACCGGGGAGCTGTTTTTT.